This T cell receptor (beta chain) was recorded in a study of T cells in Graves' hyperthyroidism and ophthalmopathy. Ten or more counts support this clonotype. TCR beta CDR3 region amplification was performed from RNA transcripts. A first-round RT-PCR of the TCR CDR3 used the HTBI primer set. TCRdb processed the multiplex PCR reads anew with MiXCR; each CDR3 protein has one entry. This table has 200,000 to 250,000 distinct CDR3 sequences, about a sixth appearing once. Germline assignment: CDR1 LNHDA and CDR2 SQIVND (reference sequence). V lost 3 bases and J lost 1, with 14 bases in between. The CDR3 length is 16 residues.

This TCR was sampled from a woman under 30 with Graves' ophthalmopathy. V usage is TRBV19 and J usage is TRBJ2-3; D possibly corresponds to TRBD1 (6 bases). Material: blood. CDR3 nucleotide sequence: TGTGCCAGTAGTATCCGGACAGACCTTCGCACAGATACGCAGTATTTT. Protein product: CASSIRTDLRTDTQYF.